These 26 T cell receptor beta chains share one sample of origin, sequenced in a study of cytomegalovirus exposure and HLA in healthy donors. The assay was immunoSEQ multiplex PCR, and TCRdb's table has in-frame clones only and misses some. This table has approximately 280,000 clones, approximately 88% appearing once. The specimen was PBMCs. All receptors come from a woman younger than 30 in good health and CMV-seronegative.

The CDR3 sequence: CASGTPAGANVLTF. The CDR3 DNA reads as TGTGCCAGCGGTACTCCCGCGGGGGCCAACGTCCTGACTTTC. The rearrangement links TRBV6-6 to TRBJ2-6; D call uncertain. Germline V gives CDR1 MNHNY, CDR2 SVGAGI (reference sequence). This CDR3 is built from 14 residues. The V gene lost 8 bases and the J gene lost 4 bases, with 12 bases spanning the gap.

The CDR3 nucleotides read TGCGCCAGCAGTGAGTCGTATGTCACACCGTTGGATACGCAGTATTTT. Protein product: CASSESYVTPLDTQYF. The rearrangement uses TRBV10-1 and TRBJ2-3; D call uncertain. The V end was cut by 0 bases, the J end by 6 bases, with 16 bases between. CDR3 length: 16 residues. CDR1 is WNHNN, CDR2 SYGVQD, per germline (reference sequence).

V and J are TRBV28 and TRBJ2-3; the D gene is possibly TRBD2 (5 bases). CDR1 is MDHEN and CDR2 is SYDVKM in the germline V gene. Trimming removed 8 bases at V and 0 bases at J, with 24 bases between. The CDR3 loop spans 18 amino acids. CDR3 in amino acids: CASSYPIPRGASTDTQYF. The CDR3 nucleotides read TGTGCCAGCTCTTACCCCATCCCCCGGGGAGCTAGCACAGATACGCAGTATTTT.

The chain joins TRBV11-2 to TRBJ2-7, with D tentatively TRBD2 (5 bases). V lost 1 base and J lost 5, with 12 bases in between. The CDR3 extends over 14 amino acids. Per germline, CDR1 SGHAT and CDR2 FQNNGV. The chain's CDR3 is CASSLVGPRDEQYF. CDR3 DNA sequence: TGTGCCAGCAGCTTAGTAGGCCCGCGGGACGAGCAGTACTTC.

The CDR3 sequence is CASSTAGLHDYGYTF. CDR3 in DNA: TGTGCCAGCAGCACCGCTGGGCTGCATGACTATGGCTACACCTTC. The chain employs TRBV9 and TRBJ1-2; D gene unclear. CDR1 and CDR2 (germline): SGDLS, YYNGEE. CDR3 length: 15 amino acids. Trimming left V 4 bases short and J 3 bases short, with 16 bases between.

The CDR3: CASRGQGRNEKLFF. The DNA for the CDR3 is TGTGCCAGCAGAGGACAGGGTAGGAATGAAAAACTGTTTTTT. The J gene is TRBJ1-4, the V gene TRBV2; the match to TRBD1 covers 8 bases. V gave up 6 bases and J gave up 5 bases; unmatched junction bases: 5. The CDR3 consists of 14 residues. Germline V gene data show CDR1 as SNHLY and CDR2 as FYNNEI.

The table lists this clone with a count of one. The V call is TRBV7-3, the J call TRBJ2-3; no firm D call. V gave up 8 bases and J gave up 0 bases, with 12 bases separating them. CDR1 SGHTA and CDR2 FQGTGA come from the germline V gene. CDR3 length equals 14 residues. The CDR3 is CASPLAESTDTQYF. The DNA of the CDR3 is TGTGCCAGCCCCTTGGCGGAGAGCACAGATACGCAGTATTTT.

The rearrangement uses TRBV6-1 and TRBJ1-2, with D perhaps matching TRBD1 (6 bases). This CDR3 is 13 amino acids long. V was cut by 7 bases and J by 7 bases, with 16 bases left in between. Germline V gene sequence: CDR1 MNHNS, CDR2 SASEGT. The CDR3 sequence is CASTAGRGRGYTF. CDR3 DNA sequence: TGTGCCAGCACCGCTGGCAGGGGTCGTGGCTACACCTTC.

The V and J genes are TRBV14 and TRBJ2-7, with TRBD2 matching 11 bases. The V gene end was trimmed by 1 base and the J gene end by 4 bases; junction bases not matched to a gene: 3. Looked up from germline, CDR1 is SGHDN and CDR2 is FVKESK. The CDR3 consists of 15 residues. The chain's CDR3 is CASSQASGGTYEQYF. As DNA, the CDR3 is TGTGCCAGCAGCCAAGCTAGCGGGGGGACATACGAGCAGTACTTC. Complete variable domain (other parts from reference TRBV14 and TRBJ2-7): EAGVTQFPSHSVIEKGQTVTLRCDPISGHDNLYWYRRVMGKEIKFLLHFVKESKQDESGMPNNRFLAERTGGTYSTLKVQPAELEDSGVYFCASSQASGGTYEQYFGPGTRLTVT.

The genes are TRBV6-6 and TRBJ1-1, with D perhaps matching TRBD1 (5 bases). Germline-derived CDR1 and CDR2 are MNHNY and SVGAGI (reference sequence). This CDR3 comprises 14 residues. The V and J ends lost 8 bases and 0 bases respectively, with 13 bases between them. The chain's CDR3 is CASGREGLNTEAFF. The CDR3, as DNA: TGTGCCAGCGGACGGGAGGGGTTGAACACTGAAGCTTTCTTT.

This sequence joins TRBV4-3 and TRBJ2-7, with D tentatively TRBD2 (5 bases). There are 18 residues in the CDR3. V was cut by 0 bases and J by 3 bases, with 21 bases left in between. Germline CDR1 and CDR2: LGHNA and YSLEER. CDR3 nucleotide sequence: TGCGCCAGCAGCCAAGAAGGTCCGGGGAACTCCGCGGTCTACGAGCAGTACTTC. Its protein product is CASSQEGPGNSAVYEQYF.

The chain carries TRBV7-2 and TRBJ1-3, with 8 bases lining up with TRBD1. V shed 5 bases, J shed 2 bases, and the junction held 5 bases outside the gene matches. The CDR3 is 15 amino acids. Germline assignment: CDR1 SGHTA and CDR2 FQGNSA. The CDR3 sequence is CASSPPTGAGNTIYF. In DNA, the CDR3 is TGTGCCAGCAGCCCTCCGACAGGGGCTGGAAACACCATATATTTT.

The chain is built from TRBV6-6 and TRBJ1-3; D possibly corresponds to TRBD1 (6 bases). Per the germline V gene, CDR1 is MNHNY and CDR2 is SVGAGI (reference sequence). There are 16 residues in the CDR3. V was shortened by 4 bases and J by 3 bases, with 16 bases between the two germline ends. CDR3 coding DNA: TGTGCCAGCAGTTTCGGGACCTTAGGGGGTGGAAACACCATATATTTT. It codes for CASSFGTLGGGNTIYF.

V gene TRBV18 combines with J gene TRBJ2-5; TRBD2 matches at 7 bases. The CDR3 runs 15 residues. The trim removed 5 bases at V and 5 bases at J, leaving 11 bases unmatched. Germline CDR1 is KGHSH and CDR2 is LQKENI. The CDR3 reads CASSENTGRAETQYF. CDR3 coding DNA: TGTGCCAGCTCAGAGAACACGGGGAGGGCCGAGACCCAGTACTTC.

The CDR3 nucleotides are TGTGCCAGCAGTTACTCTGGGCAGGGGACCCATGGCTACACCTTC. Amino acid sequence: CASSYSGQGTHGYTF. The chain carries TRBV6-6 and TRBJ1-2; a possible D gene is TRBD1 (6 bases). This CDR3 is built from 15 residues. Germline V lookup: CDR1 MNHNY, CDR2 SVGAGI (reference sequence). V was pared by 0 bases and J by 6 bases, with 14 bases between.

The genes are TRBV28 and TRBJ2-7, with 9 positions matching TRBD1. CDR1 and CDR2 from the germline V gene are MDHEN and SYDVKM. V was clipped by 3 bases and J by 3 bases; unmatched bases: 6. This CDR3 is built from 15 residues. The CDR3 DNA reads TGTGCCAGCAGTTTTTTTATGACAGGGGGCTACGAGCAGTACTTC. Residues: CASSFFMTGGYEQYF.

This clone appeared a few times. The J gene is TRBJ2-1, the V gene TRBV7-6, with D unresolved. The V and J ends lost 5 bases and 8 bases respectively, with 7 bases between them. The CDR3 runs to 11 residues. The germline gives CDR1 SGHVS, CDR2 FNYEAQ. Here the CDR3 reads CASSEEDEQFF. The CDR3 nucleotides are TGTGCCAGCAGCGAAGAGGATGAGCAGTTCTTC. The entire variable domain, with the rest obtained from reference TRBV7-6 and TRBJ2-1, is as follows: GAGVSQSPRYKVTKRGQDVALRCDPISGHVSLYWYRQALGQGPEFLTYFNYEAQQDKSGLPNDRFSAERPEGSISTLTIQRTEQRDSAMYRCASSEEDEQFFGPGTRLTVL.

The chain has TRBV15 and TRBJ2-2; D not resolved. The germline V gene encodes CDR1 LNHNV and CDR2 YYDKDF (reference sequence). The CDR3 is made up of 13 amino acids. V gave up 6 bases and J gave up 4 bases, with 9 bases separating them. As DNA, the CDR3 is TGTGCCACCAGTGGCTCATTCACCGGGGAGCTGTTTTTT. Translated: CATSGSFTGELFF.

The chain recombines TRBV6-1 with TRBJ2-7; 10 nucleotides align to TRBD1. CDR1 and CDR2 from the germline V gene are MNHNS and SASEGT. The trim removed 5 bases at V and 0 bases at J, leaving 4 bases unmatched. The CDR3 runs 15 residues. CDR3 nucleotides: TGTGCCAGCAGTTGGGACAGGGGCCTCTCCTACGAGCAGTACTTC. It translates to CASSWDRGLSYEQYF.

The chain uses TRBV15 and TRBJ1-1; maybe TRBD1 (6 bases). The CDR3 is 14 amino acids. The V end lost 0 bases, the J end lost 5 bases, and 10 bases lay between the germline ends. Germline loops: CDR1 LNHNV, CDR2 YYDKDF (reference sequence). The CDR3 spells CATSRENRVTEAFF. The CDR3 bases are TGTGCCACCAGCAGAGAGAACAGGGTGACTGAAGCTTTCTTT.

V gene TRBV5-6 combines with J gene TRBJ2-7; D perhaps matches TRBD2 (6 bases). The V end lost 3 bases, the J end lost 8 bases, and 15 bases lay between the germline ends. Germline CDR1 reads SGHDT; CDR2 reads YYEEEE. The CDR3 totals 13 residues. CDR3 DNA: TGTGCCAGCAGCTCCCGCGGGGCGGACCAGCAGTACTTC. Translated, it gives CASSSRGADQQYF.

The chain carries TRBV7-2 and TRBJ2-7; 13 bases are shared with TRBD2. Trimming took 4 bases from V and 6 from J; bases not matched to a gene: 12. CDR1 is SGHTA and CDR2 is FQGNSA in the germline V gene. The CDR3 is made up of 17 amino acids. CDR3 nucleotides: TGTGCCAGCAGCTCCGGGACTAGCGGGACCCGTCGGTCCGAGCAGTACTTC. Residues: CASSSGTSGTRRSEQYF.

The genes are TRBV5-8 and TRBJ2-4, with 7 nucleotides matching TRBD2. V dropped 3 bases and J dropped 15; count of bases not matched to a gene: 9. The CDR3 contains 12 residues. CDR1 is SGHTS, CDR2 YDEGEE, per germline. As DNA, the CDR3 is TGTGCCAGCAGCTGGGGGGGGGTGATGCCGTACTTC. It encodes CASSWGGVMPYF.

The genes are TRBV28 and TRBJ2-5; D is unclear. The V gene lost 5 bases and the J gene lost 5 bases, with 12 bases spanning the gap. The germline V gene encodes CDR1 MDHEN and CDR2 SYDVKM. This CDR3 has 13 amino acids. Written as DNA, the CDR3 is TGTGCCAGCAGTCCCGCTAGGATGGAGACCCAGTACTTC. Encoded protein: CASSPARMETQYF.

V usage is TRBV6-5 and J usage is TRBJ1-1, with 7 bases lining up with TRBD1. The CDR3 has 15 residues. Losses at the gene ends were 6 bases for V and 2 bases for J; bases not matched to a gene: 9. Per germline, CDR1 MNHEY and CDR2 SVGAGI. Written as DNA, the CDR3 is TGTGCCAGCAGACAAAACAGGGGACCCAACACTGAAGCTTTCTTT. Translated: CASRQNRGPNTEAFF.

V and J are TRBV5-1 and TRBJ1-1; unclear D gene. Germline CDR1 reads SGHRS; CDR2 reads YFSETQ. The ends were cut back, 2 bases at V and 4 bases at J, with 15 bases in the middle. The CDR3 has 15 amino acids. The CDR3 region has the DNA TGCGCCAGCAGCTTTAAAATGAATCCCAGCACTGAAGCTTTCTTT. Encoded protein: CASSFKMNPSTEAFF.